The clone carrying this T cell receptor beta chain is a singleton in its sample. From germline, CDR1 is KGHSH and CDR2 LQKENI. CDR3 length: 14 residues. V was clipped by 8 bases and J by 1 base; unmatched bases: 5. The data were taken from a study of blood T cell repertoires in COVID-19. Looking at the study overall: Researchers got acute and convalescent COVID-19 samples from the United States, Italy and Spain. Sources were T cells, B-cell-depleted T cells, or PBMCs; the material itself was cDNA or gDNA.

As originally analysed: Amplification of reference gene primers provided the estimated nucleated cell counts. Here immunoSEQ multiplex PCR was the method, and the copy in TCRdb shows in-frame clones only, minus some. That table gives V, J and clone size, and the DNA gave D and trimming. The sample lists about 110,000 clones, 80% to 90% occurring once. Sequences were obtained from peripheral blood. The clonotype originates from a woman in her forties or fifties with acute or convalescent COVID-19. The chain uses TRBV18 and TRBJ1-2, with 9 bases identical to TRBD1. The CDR3 loop is CASTPTGGNYGYTF. The CDR3 DNA is TGTGCCAGCACGCCGACAGGGGGTAACTATGGCTACACCTTC.